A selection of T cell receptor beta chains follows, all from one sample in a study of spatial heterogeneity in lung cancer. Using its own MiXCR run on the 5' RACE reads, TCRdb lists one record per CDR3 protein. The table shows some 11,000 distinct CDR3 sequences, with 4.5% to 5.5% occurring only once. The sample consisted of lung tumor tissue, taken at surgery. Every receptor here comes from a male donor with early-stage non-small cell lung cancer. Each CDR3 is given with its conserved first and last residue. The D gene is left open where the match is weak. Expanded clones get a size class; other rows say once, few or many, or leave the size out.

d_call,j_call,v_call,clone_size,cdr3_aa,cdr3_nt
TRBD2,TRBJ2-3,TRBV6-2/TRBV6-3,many,CASSYPGLAGDTQYF,TGTGCCAGCAGTTACCCGGGACTAGCGGGAGATACGCAGTATTTT
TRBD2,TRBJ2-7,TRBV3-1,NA,CASRGTSGSLGGFYEQYF,TGTGCCAGCAGGGGGACTAGCGGGAGTCTAGGTGGTTTCTACGAGCAGTACTTC
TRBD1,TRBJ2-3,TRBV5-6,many,CASSLGRTGGDTQYF,TGTGCCAGCAGCTTGGGACGGACAGGGGGGGATACGCAGTATTTT
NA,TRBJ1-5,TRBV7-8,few,CASSLAGVGLPQPQHF,TGTGCCAGCAGCTTAGCGGGGGTCGGCCTCCCCCAGCCCCAGCATTTT
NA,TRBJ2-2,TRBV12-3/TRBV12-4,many,CASIRGRQNTGELFF,TGTGCCAGCATCCGGGGGCGTCAGAACACCGGGGAGCTGTTTTTT
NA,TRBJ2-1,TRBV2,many,CASSQDTGEQFF,TGTGCCAGCAGTCAAGATACGGGTGAGCAGTTCTTC
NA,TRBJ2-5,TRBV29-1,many,CSAVRDYQETQYF,TGCAGCGCGGTCCGGGACTACCAAGAGACCCAGTACTTC
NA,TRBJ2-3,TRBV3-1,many,CASSQGRTDTQYF,TGTGCCAGCAGCCAAGGGCGGACAGATACGCAGTATTTT
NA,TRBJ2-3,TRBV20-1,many,CSAFPFLGIPTDTQYF,TGCAGTGCTTTCCCCTTCCTAGGGATCCCCACAGATACGCAGTATTTT
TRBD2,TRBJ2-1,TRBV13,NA,CASSLEGLAGATRSYNEQFF,TGTGCCAGCAGCTTAGAGGGACTAGCGGGGGCCACCAGGTCCTACAATGAGCAGTTCTTC
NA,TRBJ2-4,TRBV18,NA,CASSPRLQEIAKNIQYF,TGTGCCAGCTCACCACGGCTCCAGGAAATAGCCAAAAACATTCAGTACTTC
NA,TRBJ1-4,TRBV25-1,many,CASMKGTPTNEKLFF,TGTGCCAGCATGAAAGGGACCCCAACTAATGAAAAACTGTTTTTT
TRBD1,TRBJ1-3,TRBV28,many,CASSLSGTGAGNTIYF,TGTGCCAGCAGCCTCTCCGGGACAGGGGCTGGAAACACCATATATTTT
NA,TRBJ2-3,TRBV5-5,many,CASSATPGNTQYF,TGTGCCAGCAGCGCGACGCCAGGGAATACGCAGTATTTT
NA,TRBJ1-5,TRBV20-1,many,CSARDNSNQPQHF,TGCAGTGCTAGAGACAACAGTAATCAGCCCCAGCATTTT
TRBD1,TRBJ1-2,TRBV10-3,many,CAARTPGQGSYGYTF,TGTGCCGCGCGAACACCGGGACAGGGGTCCTATGGCTACACCTTC
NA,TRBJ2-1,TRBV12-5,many,CASGLSTGGARNEQFF,TGTGCTAGTGGTTTGTCCACTGGGGGGGCTAGGAATGAGCAGTTCTTC
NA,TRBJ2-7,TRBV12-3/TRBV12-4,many,CASSLNTGSYEQYF,TGTGCCAGCAGTTTAAACACGGGCTCCTACGAGCAGTACTTC
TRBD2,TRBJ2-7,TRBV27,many,CASGVLAPAGDPYEQYF,TGTGCCAGCGGAGTACTGGCCCCAGCGGGAGATCCCTACGAGCAGTACTTC
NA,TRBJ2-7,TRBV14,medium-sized,CASSQAIYEQYF,TGTGCCAGCAGCCAAGCCATCTACGAGCAGTACTTC
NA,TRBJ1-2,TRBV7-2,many,CASSFRDVRHYGYTF,TGTGCCAGCAGCTTCCGGGATGTCCGTCACTATGGCTACACCTTC
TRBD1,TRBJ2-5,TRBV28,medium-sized,CASKVQGAGGTQYF,TGTGCCAGCAAAGTACAGGGGGCCGGAGGGACCCAGTACTTC
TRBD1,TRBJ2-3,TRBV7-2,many,CASRRDRGADTQYF,TGTGCCAGCAGAAGGGACAGAGGGGCAGATACGCAGTATTTT
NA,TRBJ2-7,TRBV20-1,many,CSARPRWGNSYEQYF,TGCAGTGCTAGACCCCGTTGGGGCAACTCCTACGAGCAGTACTTC
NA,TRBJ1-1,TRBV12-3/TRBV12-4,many,CASRSQVTGGGPEAFF,TGTGCCAGCAGGTCACAGGTTACCGGCGGTGGGCCTGAAGCTTTCTTT
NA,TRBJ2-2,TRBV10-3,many,CAISDPFSGTSTGELFF,TGTGCCATCAGTGACCCCTTTTCCGGGACTTCGACCGGGGAGCTGTTTTTT
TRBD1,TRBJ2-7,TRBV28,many,CASVRDRGSTYEQYF,TGTGCCAGCGTCCGGGACAGGGGTTCTACCTACGAGCAGTACTTC
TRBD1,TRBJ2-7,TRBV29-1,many,CSVIPGQGTYEQYF,TGCAGCGTCATACCGGGACAGGGTACCTACGAGCAGTACTTC
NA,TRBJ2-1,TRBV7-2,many,CASSLEVLPPGNEQFF,TGTGCCAGCAGCTTGGAAGTTCTTCCCCCTGGAAATGAGCAGTTCTTC
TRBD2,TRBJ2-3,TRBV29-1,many,CSVEMGAVPGPMTSSLSDTQYF,TGCAGCGTTGAGATGGGCGCCGTCCCCGGCCCGATGACTAGCAGTTTATCTGATACGCAGTATTTT
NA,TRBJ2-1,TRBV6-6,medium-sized,CASSYNYNEQFF,TGTGCCAGCAGTTATAATTACAATGAGCAGTTCTTC
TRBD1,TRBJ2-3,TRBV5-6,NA,CASSWGQARLLTDTQYF,TGTGCCAGCAGCTGGGGACAGGCCAGACTTCTCACAGATACGCAGTATTTT
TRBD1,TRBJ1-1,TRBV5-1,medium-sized,CASSPGQVNTEAFF,TGCGCCAGCAGCCCTGGACAGGTGAACACTGAAGCTTTCTTT
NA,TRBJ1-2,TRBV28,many,CASNHVYGYTF,TGTGCCAGCAACCATGTTTATGGCTACACCTTC
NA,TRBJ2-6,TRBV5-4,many,CASSLNGGSGANVLTF,TGTGCCAGCAGCTTGAATGGAGGTTCTGGGGCCAACGTCCTGACTTTC
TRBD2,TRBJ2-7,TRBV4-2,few,CASSLLPSGTNEQYF,TGTGCCAGCAGCCTCCTCCCTAGCGGGACTAACGAGCAGTACTTC
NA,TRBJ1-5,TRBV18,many,CASSKGKDQPQHF,TGTGCCAGCTCGAAAGGAAAAGATCAGCCCCAGCATTTT
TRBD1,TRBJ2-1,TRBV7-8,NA,CASSLRGQSSYNEQFF,TGTGCCAGCAGCTTAAGGGGACAGAGCTCCTACAATGAGCAGTTCTTC
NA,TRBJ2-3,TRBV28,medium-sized,CASSTPQGGGTDTQYF,TGTGCCAGCAGCACTCCCCAGGGCGGGGGCACAGATACGCAGTATTTT
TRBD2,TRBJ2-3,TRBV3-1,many,CASSLGLAGTDTQYF,TGTGCCAGCAGCCTGGGACTAGCGGGCACAGATACGCAGTATTTT
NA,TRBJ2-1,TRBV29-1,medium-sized,CSVAVPPSYNEQFF,TGCAGCGTTGCGGTACCACCCTCCTACAATGAGCAGTTCTTC
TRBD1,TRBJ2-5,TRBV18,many,CASSPATGRLQETQYF,TGTGCCAGCTCACCGGCGACAGGGAGACTCCAAGAGACCCAGTACTTC
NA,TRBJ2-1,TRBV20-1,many,CSATLYAGTHNEQFF,TGCAGTGCTACCCTCTACGCGGGAACGCACAATGAGCAGTTCTTC
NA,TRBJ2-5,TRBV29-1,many,CSFLTGSLETQYF,TGCAGCTTCCTGACAGGCTCATTAGAGACCCAGTACTTC
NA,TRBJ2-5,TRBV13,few,CASSLAGSGRASQETQYF,TGTGCCAGCAGCTTAGCGGGTTCTGGCAGGGCCTCTCAAGAGACCCAGTACTTC
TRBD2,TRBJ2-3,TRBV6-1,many,CASRLAGSTDTQYF,TGTGCCAGCAGACTAGCGGGTAGCACAGATACGCAGTATTTT
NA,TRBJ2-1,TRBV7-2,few,CASSPLANNEQFF,TGTGCCAGCAGCCCTTTGGCGAACAATGAGCAGTTCTTC
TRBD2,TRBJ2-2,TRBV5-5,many,CASSLVGAGAGELFF,TGTGCCAGCAGCTTGGTGGGAGCGGGGGCCGGGGAGCTGTTTTTT
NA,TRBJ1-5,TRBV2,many,CASNALNPSNQPQHF,TGTGCCAGCAACGCCCTTAACCCTTCTAATCAGCCCCAGCATTTT